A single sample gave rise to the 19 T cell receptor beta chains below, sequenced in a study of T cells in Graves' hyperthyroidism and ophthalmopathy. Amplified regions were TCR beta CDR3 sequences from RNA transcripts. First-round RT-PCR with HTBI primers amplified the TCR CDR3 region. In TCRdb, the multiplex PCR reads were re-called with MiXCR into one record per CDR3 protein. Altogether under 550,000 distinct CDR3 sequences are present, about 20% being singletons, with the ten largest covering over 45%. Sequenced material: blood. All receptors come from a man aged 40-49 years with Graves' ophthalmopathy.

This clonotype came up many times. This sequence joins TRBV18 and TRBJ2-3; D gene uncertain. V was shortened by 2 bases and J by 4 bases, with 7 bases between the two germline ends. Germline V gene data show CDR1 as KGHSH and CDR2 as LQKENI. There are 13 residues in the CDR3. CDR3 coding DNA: TGTGCCAGCTCACCAAACACGGCAGATACGCAGTATTTT. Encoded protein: CASSPNTADTQYF.

The CDR3 nucleotides read TGTGCCAGCAGTTACGAACCAGGGGGCCAAGGTGAAGCTTTCTTT. This gives the protein CASSYEPGGQGEAFF. The chain links TRBV6-5 to TRBJ1-1, with TRBD1 matching over 8 bases. This CDR3 contains 15 residues. Germline values: CDR1 MNHEY, CDR2 SVGAGI. J gave up 7 bases and V 2 bases, and 9 bases lay outside the gene matches.

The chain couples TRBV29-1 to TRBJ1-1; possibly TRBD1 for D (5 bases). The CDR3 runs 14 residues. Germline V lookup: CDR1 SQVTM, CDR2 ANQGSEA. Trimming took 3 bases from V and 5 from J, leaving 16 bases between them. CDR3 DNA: TGCAGCGTTGACTCTATCGGGGGGGGGACTGAAGCTTTCTTT. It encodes CSVDSIGGGTEAFF.

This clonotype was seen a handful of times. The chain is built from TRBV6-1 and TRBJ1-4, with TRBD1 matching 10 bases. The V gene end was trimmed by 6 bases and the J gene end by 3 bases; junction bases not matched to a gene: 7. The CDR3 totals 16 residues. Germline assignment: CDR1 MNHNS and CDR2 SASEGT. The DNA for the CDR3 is TGTGCCAGCAGCAGGACAGGGGGGGTTGCTAATGAAAAACTGTTTTTT. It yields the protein CASSRTGGVANEKLFF.

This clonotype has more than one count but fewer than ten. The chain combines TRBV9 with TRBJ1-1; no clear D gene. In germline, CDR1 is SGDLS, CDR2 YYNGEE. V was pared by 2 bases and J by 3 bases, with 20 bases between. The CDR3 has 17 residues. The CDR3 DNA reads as TGTGCCAGCAGCGTCGCCTCAACCGCGGCCACGGACACTGAAGCTTTCTTT. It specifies CASSVASTAATDTEAFF.

This CDR3 reads CSAHQGADQPQHF. The CDR3 bases are TGCAGTGCTCACCAGGGGGCCGATCAGCCCCAGCATTTT. The chain carries TRBV20-1 and TRBJ1-5, with 8 bases that match TRBD1. Germline CDR1 reads DFQATT; CDR2 reads SNEGSKA (reference sequence). The V gene end was trimmed by 5 bases and the J gene end by 5 bases; junction bases not matched to a gene: 5. The CDR3 extends over 13 amino acids.

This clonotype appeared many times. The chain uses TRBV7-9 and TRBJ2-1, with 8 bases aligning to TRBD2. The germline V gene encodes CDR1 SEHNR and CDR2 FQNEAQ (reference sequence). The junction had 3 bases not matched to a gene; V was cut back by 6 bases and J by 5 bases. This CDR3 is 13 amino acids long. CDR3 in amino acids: CASSVAGNNEQFF. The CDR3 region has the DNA TGTGCCAGCAGTGTAGCGGGGAACAATGAGCAGTTCTTC.

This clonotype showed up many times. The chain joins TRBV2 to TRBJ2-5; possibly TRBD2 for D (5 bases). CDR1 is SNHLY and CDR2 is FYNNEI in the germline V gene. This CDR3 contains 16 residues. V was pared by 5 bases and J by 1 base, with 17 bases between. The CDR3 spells CASSTPGFRSQETQYF. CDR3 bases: TGTGCCAGCAGTACCCCGGGATTCAGGTCCCAAGAGACCCAGTACTTC.

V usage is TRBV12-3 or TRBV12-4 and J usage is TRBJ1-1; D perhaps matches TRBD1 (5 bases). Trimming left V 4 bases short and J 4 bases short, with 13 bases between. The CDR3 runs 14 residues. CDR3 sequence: CASSYRSRSTEAFF. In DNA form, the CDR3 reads TGTGCCAGCAGTTACAGGTCGAGAAGCACTGAAGCTTTCTTT.

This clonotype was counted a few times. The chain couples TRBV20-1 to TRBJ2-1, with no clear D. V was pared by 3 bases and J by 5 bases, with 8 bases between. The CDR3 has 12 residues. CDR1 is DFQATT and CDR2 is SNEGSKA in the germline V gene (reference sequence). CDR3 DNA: TGCAGTGCTAGCCGGGCTGACAATGAGCAGTTCTTC. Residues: CSASRADNEQFF.

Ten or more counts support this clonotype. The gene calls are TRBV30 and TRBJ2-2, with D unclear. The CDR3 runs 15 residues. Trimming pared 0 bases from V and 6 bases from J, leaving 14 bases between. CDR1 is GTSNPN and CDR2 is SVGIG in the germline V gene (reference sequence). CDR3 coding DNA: TGTGCCTGGAGTGTCGAGGCCTGGATCGCCGGGGAGCTGTTTTTT. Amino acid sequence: CAWSVEAWIAGELFF.

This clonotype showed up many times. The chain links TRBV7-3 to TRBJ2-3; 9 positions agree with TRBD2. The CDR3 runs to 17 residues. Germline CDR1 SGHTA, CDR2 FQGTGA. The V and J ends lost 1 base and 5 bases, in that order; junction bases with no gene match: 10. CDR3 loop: CASSLSPSGAGEDTQYF. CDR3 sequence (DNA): TGTGCCAGCAGCTTAAGCCCTAGCGGGGCCGGGGAAGATACGCAGTATTTT.

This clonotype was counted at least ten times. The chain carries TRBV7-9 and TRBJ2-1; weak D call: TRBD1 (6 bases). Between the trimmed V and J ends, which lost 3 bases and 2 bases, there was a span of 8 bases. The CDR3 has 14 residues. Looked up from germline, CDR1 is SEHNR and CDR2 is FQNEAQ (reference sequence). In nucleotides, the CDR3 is TGTGCCAGCAGCTTGCAGGGGCCCTACAATGAGCAGTTCTTC. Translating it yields CASSLQGPYNEQFF.

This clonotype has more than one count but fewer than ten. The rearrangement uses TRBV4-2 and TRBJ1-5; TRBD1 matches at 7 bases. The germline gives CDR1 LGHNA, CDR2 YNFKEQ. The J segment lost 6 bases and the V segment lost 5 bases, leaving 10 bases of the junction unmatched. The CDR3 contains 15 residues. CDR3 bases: TGTGCCAGCAGCGGGGGGACAGATACGATTCAGCCCCAGCATTTT. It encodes CASSGGTDTIQPQHF.

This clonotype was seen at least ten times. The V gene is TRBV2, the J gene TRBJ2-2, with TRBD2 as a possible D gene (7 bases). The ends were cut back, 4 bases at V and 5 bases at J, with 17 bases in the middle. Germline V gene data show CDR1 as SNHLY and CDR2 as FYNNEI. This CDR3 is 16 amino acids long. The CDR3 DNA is TGTGCCAGCAGTGCTCGCGGGGGCTTTAATACCGGGGAGCTGTTTTTT. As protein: CASSARGGFNTGELFF. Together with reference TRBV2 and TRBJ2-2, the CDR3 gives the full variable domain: EPEVTQTPSHQVTQMGQEVILRCVPISNHLYFYWYRQILGQKVEFLVSFYNNEISEKSEIFDDQFSVERPDGSNFTLKIRSTKLEDSAMYFCASSARGGFNTGELFFGEGSRLTVL.

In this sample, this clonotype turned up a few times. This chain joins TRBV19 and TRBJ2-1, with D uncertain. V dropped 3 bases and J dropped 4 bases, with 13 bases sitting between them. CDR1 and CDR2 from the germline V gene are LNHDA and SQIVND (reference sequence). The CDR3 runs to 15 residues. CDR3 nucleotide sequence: TGTGCCAGTAGTATGTCAGCTGACGCATACAATGAGCAGTTCTTC. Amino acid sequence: CASSMSADAYNEQFF.

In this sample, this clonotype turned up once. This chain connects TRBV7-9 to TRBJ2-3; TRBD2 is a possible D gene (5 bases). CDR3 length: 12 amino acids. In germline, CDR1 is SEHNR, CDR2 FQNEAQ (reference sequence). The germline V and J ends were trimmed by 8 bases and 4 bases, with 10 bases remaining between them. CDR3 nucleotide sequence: TGTGCCAGCCGCGGCGGGTCAGATACGCAGTATTTT. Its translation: CASRGGSDTQYF.

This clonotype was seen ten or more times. CDR3 in amino acids: CASSELTGVGTDTQYF. CDR3 DNA: TGTGCCAGCAGTGAGCTGACAGGGGTGGGCACAGATACGCAGTATTTT. The chain carries TRBV6-1 and TRBJ2-3, with TRBD1 identical over 8 bases. The germline gives CDR1 MNHNS, CDR2 SASEGT. The V segment lost 3 bases and the J segment 1 base; nucleotides outside the gene matches: 6. CDR3 size: 16 residues.

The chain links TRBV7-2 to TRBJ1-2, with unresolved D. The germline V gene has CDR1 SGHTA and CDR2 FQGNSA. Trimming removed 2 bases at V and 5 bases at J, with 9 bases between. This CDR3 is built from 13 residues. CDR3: CASSLTISYGYTF. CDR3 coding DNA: TGTGCCAGCAGCTTAACGATATCGTATGGCTACACCTTC.